This TCR beta chain was sequenced for a study of blood T cells in healthy people across ages. A minimum of 5 micrograms of total RNA was extracted per sample. Primed by a sample-barcoded 5' primer and a J-beta primer mix, a second PCR proceeded for about 6 to 11 cycles. One entry per CDR3 protein, called by TCRdb with MiXCR from the 5' RACE reads. The top ten hold approximately 17% of the sample, which has 450,000 to 700,000 distinct CDR3 sequences, roughly 29% seen once. The receptor's source is a woman between 65 and 79 years old in good health. Sequenced sample: blood.

As DNA, the CDR3 is TGTGCCAGCAGCTCAGGGGGCGCAAGGAGTGGCTACACCTTC. Its translation: CASSSGGARSGYTF. The chain recombines TRBV5-4 with TRBJ1-2, with TRBD1 identical over 8 bases. The CDR3 runs to 14 residues. The V gene's germline CDR1 is SGHNT and CDR2 YYREEE (reference sequence). The J segment lost 7 bases and the V segment lost 3 bases, leaving 8 bases of the junction unmatched.